Listed here are 26 T cell receptor beta chains from one sample, sequenced in a study of CD8 T cells in ankylosing spondylitis (dated by TCRdb to 2016 to 2017). The investigation overall reported the following: A TCR beta motif of several highly homologous amino acid variants appeared characteristic of blood from ankylosing spondylitis patients.

These receptors have no known antigen. Library creation used 5' RACE. The sample was run on an Illumina HiSeq 2500. The public reads were run again by TCRdb, first through fastp at Q25 and then through MiXCR, and only productive beta chains were kept. Under each unique CDR3 protein, matching rows form one entry showing the most common genes and DNA. The sample table lists about 840,000 distinct CDR3 sequences, approximately 12% of them with a count of one. The ten largest clonotypes hold approximately 0.5% of the sample. Sequencing was done on a sample of blood, either unsorted or a sorted T cell fraction (not recorded which). The source is a male donor with ankylosing spondylitis.

In its sample, this clonotype was seen a few times. CDR3 residues: CARGGRYSNQPQHF. CDR3 in DNA: TGTGCCAGAGGTGGCCGATATAGCAATCAGCCCCAGCATTTT. The chain couples TRBV2 to TRBJ1-5, with unresolved D. Germline V lookup: CDR1 SNHLY, CDR2 FYNNEI. This CDR3 has 14 residues. V lost 9 bases and J 0 bases, leaving 12 bases between the germline ends.

The rearrangement joins TRBV20-1 to TRBJ2-1, with D tentatively TRBD2 (5 bases). The germline V gene has CDR1 DFQATT and CDR2 SNEGSKA (reference sequence). Trimming took off 6 bases at V and 5 bases at J, with 17 bases between the two ends. This CDR3 has 14 residues. Written as DNA, the CDR3 is TGCAGTGCCGGTCACAGCTTGAGGGACAATGAGCAGTTCTTC. Its protein product is CSAGHSLRDNEQFF.

This clonotype was recorded many times. The chain carries TRBV20-1 and TRBJ1-2, with TRBD1 matching over 7 bases. V shed 4 bases and J 0 bases; nucleotides not matched to a gene: 2. The CDR3 extends over 13 amino acids. Germline CDR1 reads DFQATT; CDR2 reads SNEGSKA (reference sequence). CDR3 sequence (DNA): TGCAGTGCTATCGGGACAGCTAACTATGGCTACACCTTC. Protein: CSAIGTANYGYTF.

In its sample, this clonotype was seen a few times. DNA for the CDR3: TGTGCCAGCAGCCCGGGACTAGCGGGAGGCATAGAGACCCAGTACTTC. Its protein is CASSPGLAGGIETQYF. This chain links TRBV7-2 with TRBJ2-5; 15 positions match TRBD2. J was trimmed by 4 bases and V by 5 bases; bases with no gene match: 5. This CDR3 region has 16 residues. Germline V lookup: CDR1 SGHTA, CDR2 FQGNSA.

The chain employs TRBV7-6 and TRBJ1-2; 7 nucleotides agree with TRBD1. Germline V gene sequence: CDR1 SGHVS, CDR2 FNYEAQ. J gave up 7 bases and V 1 base, and 9 bases lay outside the gene matches. This CDR3 has 15 amino acids. CDR3 bases: TGTGCCAGCAGCTTAGTAGGGGGCCGGGGAGGTGGCTACACCTTC. Protein: CASSLVGGRGGGYTF.

This clonotype was counted only a few times. V usage is TRBV4-3 and J usage is TRBJ1-2, with D tentatively TRBD1 (5 bases). The germline gives CDR1 LGHNA, CDR2 YSLEER. The CDR3 has 13 residues. With 1 base removed from V and 5 bases from J, the gap between germline ends came to 8 bases. Here the CDR3 reads CASSQARVYGYTF. For the CDR3, the DNA is TGCGCCAGCAGCCAAGCCAGGGTGTATGGCTACACCTTC.

V gene TRBV20-1 combines with J gene TRBJ2-6; maybe TRBD2 (6 bases). CDR3 length: 14 amino acids. Trimming shortened V by 6 bases and J by 2 bases, and 11 bases separated the two germline ends. Germline V gives CDR1 DFQATT, CDR2 SNEGSKA (reference sequence). The CDR3 spells CSAPGGAGANVLTF. Here the CDR3 DNA reads TGCAGTGCCCCGGGCGGGGCTGGGGCCAACGTCCTGACTTTC.

The rearrangement uses TRBV12-3 or TRBV12-4 and TRBJ2-1; the D gene is possibly TRBD1 (6 bases). Trimming pared 5 bases from V and 0 bases from J, leaving 17 bases between. This CDR3 spans 17 amino acids. The CDR3 spells CASSLQTGPSSYNEQFF. CDR3 bases: TGTGCCAGCAGTCTGCAAACAGGGCCTAGCTCCTACAATGAGCAGTTCTTC.

The genes are TRBV29-1 and TRBJ2-1, with 7 nucleotides matching TRBD2. The CDR3 loop spans 15 amino acids. V was pared by 1 base and J by 1 base, with 4 bases of the junction left unmatched. Germline V gene data show CDR1 as SQVTM and CDR2 as ANQGSEA. For the CDR3, the DNA is TGCAGCGTTGAAGTGGCTAGCGGATCCTACAATGAGCAGTTCTTC. Its protein product is CSVEVASGSYNEQFF.

This clonotype was detected ten times or more. The chain carries TRBV29-1 and TRBJ2-1; no reliable D call. Trimming stripped 5 bases from V and 7 bases from J, with 15 bases between. The CDR3 has 13 amino acids. Germline V CDR1 and CDR2: SQVTM, ANQGSEA. The CDR3 sequence is CSVRPISKNEQFF. Here the CDR3 DNA reads TGCAGCGTTAGACCTATTAGCAAGAATGAGCAGTTCTTC.

This clonotype was counted at least ten times. The chain recombines TRBV6-5 with TRBJ2-3, with D hard to call. V dropped 2 bases and J dropped 2 bases, with 11 bases sitting between them. The CDR3 is 15 residues long. Germline values: CDR1 MNHEY, CDR2 SVGAGI. CDR3 DNA sequence: TGTGCCAGCAGTTACCGGGTCTGGAACACAGATACGCAGTATTTT. This translates into CASSYRVWNTDTQYF.

This clonotype has just a few counts. The chain joins TRBV6-5 to TRBJ1-2, with TRBD1 matching 7 bases. Losses at the gene ends were 0 bases for V and 8 bases for J; bases not matched to a gene: 9. CDR1 and CDR2 (germline): MNHEY, SVGAGI. This CDR3 region has 15 residues. This chain's CDR3 is CASSYSSVQGGGYTF. The CDR3 DNA sequence: TGTGCCAGCAGTTACTCATCCGTCCAGGGGGGAGGCTACACCTTC.

In its sample, this clonotype was seen many times. The chain recombines TRBV5-1 with TRBJ2-7, with TRBD1 identical over 11 bases. The junction had 8 bases not matched to a gene; V was cut back by 4 bases and J by 5 bases. The CDR3 is 15 residues long. Germline V gene data show CDR1 as SGHRS and CDR2 as YFSETQ. CDR3 nucleotides: TGCGCCAGCAGCAGAAGGACAGGGGGCGAAAACGAGCAGTACTTC. This gives the protein CASSRRTGGENEQYF. The full variable domain, its missing parts supplied by reference TRBV5-1 and TRBJ2-7, is KAGVTQTPRYLIKTRGQQVTLSCSPISGHRSVSWYQQTPGQGLQFLFEYFSETQRNKGNFPGRFSGRQFSNSRSEMNVSTLELGDSALYLCASSRRTGGENEQYFGPGTRLTVT.

The chain employs TRBV5-1 and TRBJ2-5; D remains unclear. CDR1 is SGHRS and CDR2 is YFSETQ in the germline V gene. The V end was cut by 0 bases, the J end by 5 bases, with 11 bases between. The CDR3 has 14 amino acids. Here the CDR3 reads CASSLVQPPETQYF. The CDR3 DNA reads TGCGCCAGCAGCTTGGTACAGCCCCCGGAGACCCAGTACTTC.

This clonotype was detected only a few times. The J gene is TRBJ2-4, the V gene TRBV5-1; 9 positions agree with TRBD2. With 0 bases clipped from V and 0 bases from J, the junction kept 7 bases outside the gene matches. The CDR3 consists of 18 residues. Germline V gives CDR1 SGHRS, CDR2 YFSETQ. As DNA, the CDR3 is TGCGCCAGCAGCTTGGCGGCAGCGGGAGGTCTAGCCAAAAACATTCAGTACTTC. Protein sequence: CASSLAAAGGLAKNIQYF.

Concerning this clonotype: This sequence may be a read error, since a much larger clone differs from it by one base. The chain links TRBV7-2 to TRBJ1-6, with D possibly being TRBD1 (5 bases). CDR3 length equals 15 residues. Germline loops: CDR1 SGHTA, CDR2 FQGNSA. As DNA, the CDR3 is TGTGCCAGCAGCGGGGGAGGAAACTATAATTCACCCCCCCACTTT. Protein product: CASSGGGNYNSPPHF.

In its sample, this clonotype was seen a few times. The rearrangement uses TRBV5-1 and TRBJ2-1; TRBD1 matches at 8 bases. Germline assignment: CDR1 SGHRS and CDR2 YFSETQ. The CDR3 consists of 14 residues. V shed 1 base and J 9 bases; nucleotides not matched to a gene: 6. The CDR3 is CASSLTGGKGEQFF. The CDR3 nucleotides are TGCGCCAGCAGCTTGACAGGGGGTAAGGGTGAGCAGTTCTTC. The whole variable domain, remainder taken from reference TRBV5-1 and TRBJ2-1, is KAGVTQTPRYLIKTRGQQVTLSCSPISGHRSVSWYQQTPGQGLQFLFEYFSETQRNKGNFPGRFSGRQFSNSRSEMNVSTLELGDSALYLCASSLTGGKGEQFFGPGTRLTVL.

This clonotype was seen a few times. The rearrangement links TRBV5-1 to TRBJ2-3; 11 nucleotides match TRBD2. The CDR3 sequence is 16 residues long. Germline-derived CDR1 and CDR2 are SGHRS and YFSETQ. V lost 2 bases, J lost 8 bases, and 10 bases stayed unmatched. The CDR3 DNA reads TGCGCCAGCAGCTTTACCCTAGCGGGAGGTACGGCTACGCAGTATTTT. Residues: CASSFTLAGGTATQYF.

This clonotype was observed a few times. The V and J genes are TRBV20-1 and TRBJ2-3; D is perhaps TRBD2 (6 bases). Germline V gene data show CDR1 as DFQATT and CDR2 as SNEGSKA (reference sequence). There are 15 residues in the CDR3. V was cut by 8 bases and J by 4 bases, with 22 bases left in between. The CDR3 DNA reads as TGCAGTCCCCAGATAGCGGAGAAGGGCGCAGATACGCAGTATTTT. As protein: CSPQIAEKGADTQYF.

This chain joins TRBV24-1 and TRBJ2-1; unclear D gene. Germline lookup yields CDR1 KGHDR and CDR2 SFDVKD. The CDR3 has 17 residues. Trimming removed 2 bases from V and 4 bases from J, with 17 bases in between. DNA of the CDR3: TGTGCCACCAGTGATTCCGGGCACCTACATCGGTACAATGAGCAGTTCTTC. Protein: CATSDSGHLHRYNEQFF.

This clonotype was counted at least ten times. This rearrangement joins TRBV4-3 to TRBJ1-4; D is possibly TRBD1 (5 bases). V was shortened by 0 bases and J by 10 bases, with 15 bases between the two germline ends. The CDR3 spans 15 residues. Per germline, CDR1 LGHNA and CDR2 YSLEER. The CDR3 loop reads CASSQDLAGRRKLFF. For the CDR3, the DNA is TGCGCCAGCAGCCAAGATTTGGCAGGGCGGCGAAAACTGTTTTTT.

The chain links TRBV6-4 to TRBJ1-5; maybe TRBD1 (5 bases). The germline gives CDR1 MRHNA, CDR2 SNTAGT. V was pared by 5 bases and J by 1 base, with 12 bases between. The CDR3 has 15 residues. This chain's CDR3 is CASSTDGTSNQPQHF. The CDR3 nucleotides read TGTGCCAGCAGTACCGACGGGACGAGCAATCAGCCCCAGCATTTT.

The V and J genes are TRBV20-1 and TRBJ2-7; TRBD2 agrees at 7 bases. J gave up 2 bases and V 4 bases, and 5 bases lay outside the gene matches. The V gene's germline CDR1 is DFQATT and CDR2 SNEGSKA (reference sequence). This CDR3 comprises 13 residues. This CDR3 reads CSATAGWAYEQYF. The CDR3 nucleotides are TGCAGTGCTACAGCGGGATGGGCCTACGAGCAGTACTTC.

The V and J genes are TRBV6-1 and TRBJ1-4; TRBD1 agrees at 8 bases. Looked up from germline, CDR1 is MNHNS and CDR2 is SASEGT. Trimming removed 6 bases from V and 8 bases from J; junction bases left unmatched: 5. The CDR3 consists of 13 residues. The CDR3 region is CASSGQGMEKLFF. CDR3 DNA sequence: TGTGCCAGCAGCGGACAGGGTATGGAAAAACTGTTTTTT.

V usage is TRBV27 and J usage is TRBJ1-1, with D possibly TRBD1 on 5 matching bases. The germline V and J ends were trimmed by 6 bases and 1 base, with 24 bases remaining between them. This CDR3 region has 18 residues. Germline lookup yields CDR1 MNHEY and CDR2 SMNVEV (reference sequence). The CDR3 DNA follows: TGTGCCAGCAGCCGATGGGGGGGTGTTTTATTTCAGAACACTGAAGCTTTCTTT. Its translation: CASSRWGGVLFQNTEAFF.

The V call is TRBV27, the J call TRBJ2-5; 8 nucleotides align to TRBD1. The CDR3 extends over 17 amino acids. V dropped 5 bases and J dropped 4; count of bases not matched to a gene: 15. Germline CDR1 MNHEY, CDR2 SMNVEV (reference sequence). The CDR3 region is CASSPYSGTGVSETQYF. DNA for the CDR3: TGTGCCAGCAGTCCTTATTCCGGGACAGGTGTTTCAGAGACCCAGTACTTC.